This T cell receptor beta chain was obtained from a study of cytomegalovirus exposure and HLA in healthy donors. CDR3 length: 15 residues. CDR1 is LNHDA, CDR2 SQIVND, per germline (reference sequence). The V segment lost 5 bases and the J segment 4 bases; nucleotides outside the gene matches: 9. 60 Vbeta and 13 Jbeta primers were used in PCR. Sequencing was performed with immunoSEQ multiplex PCR; in TCRdb, only in-frame clones are kept and a portion is missing. The table has 95,000 to 100,000 clones, 65% to 85% seen once. Healthy bone marrow donors formed the donor group. The donors, nominally healthy at sampling, likely had unrecorded immune exposures.

Input material: PBMCs. The receptor's source is a man in his fifties or sixties in good health and CMV-seronegative. The chain is built from TRBV19 and TRBJ1-2; 8 bases are shared with TRBD1. Here the CDR3 DNA reads TGTGCCAGTAGTTTGATGGACAGGGCCCCCTATGGCTACACCTTC. Protein product: CASSLMDRAPYGYTF.